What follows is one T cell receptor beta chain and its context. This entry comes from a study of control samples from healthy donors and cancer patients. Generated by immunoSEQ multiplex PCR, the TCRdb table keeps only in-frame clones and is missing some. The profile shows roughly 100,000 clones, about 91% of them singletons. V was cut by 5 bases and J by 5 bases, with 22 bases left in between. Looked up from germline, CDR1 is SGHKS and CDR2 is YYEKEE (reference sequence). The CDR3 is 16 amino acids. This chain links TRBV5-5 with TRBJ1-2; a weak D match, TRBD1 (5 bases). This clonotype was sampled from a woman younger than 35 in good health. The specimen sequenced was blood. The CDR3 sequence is CASRHNQGSLSYGYTF. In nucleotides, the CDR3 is TGTGCCAGCAGACACAATCAGGGCTCACTTTCTTATGGCTACACCTTC. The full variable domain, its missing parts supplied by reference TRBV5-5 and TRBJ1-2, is DAGVTQSPTHLIKTRGQQVTLRCSPISGHKSVSWYQQVLGQGPQFIFQYYEKEERGRGNFPDRFSARQFPNYSSELNVNALLLGDSALYLCASRHNQGSLSYGYTFGSGTRLTVV.